This T cell receptor beta chain was retrieved from a study of cytomegalovirus exposure and HLA in healthy donors. The wider study: Previous work identified roughly 120 million unique TCR beta sequences from around 170 million T cells. Study observations and caveats: What was likely a sequencing artifact was a cluster of highly shared sequence variants. The authors listed 150 to 200 TCR beta chains as cytomegalovirus-associated.

Primers for the PCR totalled 60 Vbeta and 13 Jbeta. Study processing details: In a later analysis, approximately 73 million unique TCR beta chains included roughly 11 million shared by two or more donors. Profiling relied on immunoSEQ multiplex PCR, and the TCRdb table lists in-frame clones only, not all of them. That table furnishes V, J and clone size, whereas the DNA furnished D and trimming. The table records roughly 120,000 clones, 75% to 85% of them present only once. Of note for this clone: Its antigen is unidentified.

The CDR3 sequence is 16 residues long. CDR1 and CDR2 from the germline V gene are MDHEN and SYDVKM. V dropped 6 bases and J dropped 4; count of bases not matched to a gene: 11. Sequenced input: PBMCs. This chain links TRBV28 with TRBJ2-5; TRBD1 matches 10 bases. This clonotype was sampled from a man aged 30 to 45 in good health and CMV-seropositive. The CDR3 loop reads CASRPPGQGFGETQYF. For the CDR3, the DNA is TGTGCCAGCAGACCACCGGGACAGGGGTTCGGAGAGACCCAGTACTTC.